This record covers a single T cell receptor beta chain. The data originate from a study of blood T cell repertoires in COVID-19. Study information: From T cells, B-cell-depleted T cells, or PBMCs came the material, which was cDNA or gDNA.

TCRdb keeps only in-frame clones here, not all; method: immunoSEQ multiplex PCR. The data contain about 75,000 clones, around 84% of them seen just once; the ten biggest clones take up approximately 20%. With 1 base removed from V and 2 bases from J, the gap between germline ends came to 14 bases. Germline CDR1 reads MGHRA; CDR2 reads YSYEKL. This CDR3 has 16 amino acids. The sequenced sample consisted of peripheral blood. The chain employs TRBV4-1 and TRBJ1-2; D remains ambiguous. The source is a woman aged 50 to 60 with acute or convalescent COVID-19. CDR3 sequence (DNA): TGCGCCAGCAGCCAAGTAACCCAGCGTCCGAACTATGGCTACACCTTC. Translated, it gives CASSQVTQRPNYGYTF.